The 4 T cell receptor beta chains reported below all come from one sample, sequenced in a study of blood T cell repertoires in COVID-19. The method was immunoSEQ multiplex PCR; TCRdb's version includes in-frame clones alone and lacks a portion of them. Of some 50,000 clones listed, 80% to 90% were seen once; the top ten hold approximately 7%. Sequenced material: peripheral blood. These receptors originate from a man aged 35-49 years with acute or convalescent COVID-19.

V is TRBV11-2 and J is TRBJ1-1; D is unclear. Germline loops: CDR1 SGHAT, CDR2 FQNNGV. The CDR3 has 11 residues. V was clipped by 2 bases and J by 7 bases, with 5 bases between them. The CDR3 bases are TGTGCCAGCAGCTTAATAGTTGAAGCTTTCTTT. Amino acid sequence: CASSLIVEAFF.

This clone appeared a single time. This chain connects TRBV6-1 to TRBJ1-1; tentatively, D is TRBD1 (5 bases). V gave up 1 base and J gave up 7 bases, with 16 bases separating them. From germline, CDR1 is MNHNS and CDR2 SASEGT. This CDR3 spans 15 amino acids. The CDR3 protein is CASSEGWGGRNEAFF. For the CDR3, the DNA is TGTGCCAGCAGTGAAGGGTGGGGGGGGAGGAATGAAGCTTTCTTT.

This clone was detected only once. V gene TRBV27 combines with J gene TRBJ1-3; 8 positions agree with TRBD1. This CDR3 region has 15 residues. Germline V gives CDR1 MNHEY, CDR2 SMNVEV (reference sequence). V was clipped by 2 bases and J by 3 bases; unmatched bases: 3. CDR3 sequence: CASSLRTGFGNTIYF. In DNA, the CDR3 is TGTGCCAGCAGTTTACGGACAGGGTTTGGAAACACCATATATTTT.

The rearrangement links TRBV5-1 to TRBJ1-1; D is undetermined. Trimming took off 4 bases at V and 3 bases at J, with 13 bases between the two ends. The CDR3 extends over 14 amino acids. Germline V gene lookup returns CDR1 SGHRS and CDR2 YFSETQ. The CDR3, as DNA: TGCGCCAGCAGCCGGGATACCTCGGACACTGAAGCTTTCTTT. Translation gives CASSRDTSDTEAFF.